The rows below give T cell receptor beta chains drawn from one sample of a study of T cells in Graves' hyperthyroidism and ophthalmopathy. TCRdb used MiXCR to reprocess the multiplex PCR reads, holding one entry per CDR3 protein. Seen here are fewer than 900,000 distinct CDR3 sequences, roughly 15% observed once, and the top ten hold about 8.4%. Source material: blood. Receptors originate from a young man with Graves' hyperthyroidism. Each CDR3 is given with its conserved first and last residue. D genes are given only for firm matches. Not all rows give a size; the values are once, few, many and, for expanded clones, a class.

cdr3_nt: TGCAGCGTTTTTGGGGATGGCCGCGCAGATACGCAGTATTTT
cdr3_aa: CSVFGDGRADTQYF
clone_size: -
d_call: -
j_call: TRBJ2-3
v_call: TRBV29-1

cdr3_nt: TGCAGTGCTAGAGACCCGGGACAGGGGAGGACAGATACGCAGTATTTT
cdr3_aa: CSARDPGQGRTDTQYF
clone_size: -
d_call: TRBD1
j_call: TRBJ2-3
v_call: TRBV20-1

cdr3_nt: TGCGCCAGCAGCGGCGGACTAGCGCCGAACACCGGGGAGCCGTTTTTT
cdr3_aa: CASSGGLAPNTGEPFF
clone_size: few
d_call: TRBD2
j_call: TRBJ2-2
v_call: TRBV5-1

cdr3_nt: TGTGCCAGCAGCCTACACAGGGGTCTTGGAGATACGCAGTATTTT
cdr3_aa: CASSLHRGLGDTQYF
clone_size: many
d_call: TRBD1
j_call: TRBJ2-3
v_call: TRBV11-2

cdr3_nt: TGTGCCAGCAGCAGGAGGGGGCGGAATGAAAAACTGTTTTTT
cdr3_aa: CASSRRGRNEKLFF
clone_size: few
d_call: TRBD1
j_call: TRBJ1-4
v_call: TRBV9

cdr3_nt: TGCAGTGCTAGAGAGCACAGGACAGGGTCGGCTTTCTTT
cdr3_aa: CSAREHRTGSAFF
clone_size: few
d_call: TRBD1
j_call: TRBJ1-1
v_call: TRBV20-1

cdr3_nt: TGCAGCGTCCTGACCGGAGGACAGCTCACAGATACGCAGTATTTT
cdr3_aa: CSVLTGGQLTDTQYF
clone_size: few
d_call: -
j_call: TRBJ2-3
v_call: TRBV29-1

cdr3_nt: TGCAGTGCCCCGGGGGGACTAGCGTTAGGGGAGACCCAGTACTTC
cdr3_aa: CSAPGGLALGETQYF
clone_size: many
d_call: TRBD2
j_call: TRBJ2-5
v_call: TRBV20-1

cdr3_nt: TGTGCCAGCAGTTGGAAGGGAACGAACACTGAAGCTTTCTTT
cdr3_aa: CASSWKGTNTEAFF
clone_size: many
d_call: -
j_call: TRBJ1-1
v_call: TRBV27

cdr3_nt: TGCAGTGCCCTAGCGGGAGGGGCGAATGAGCAGTTCTTC
cdr3_aa: CSALAGGANEQFF
clone_size: many
d_call: TRBD2
j_call: TRBJ2-1
v_call: TRBV20-1

cdr3_nt: TGCAGTGCTCTTAGCGGGAGGTACACCGGGGAGCTGTTTTTT
cdr3_aa: CSALSGRYTGELFF
clone_size: -
d_call: TRBD2
j_call: TRBJ2-2
v_call: TRBV20-1

cdr3_nt: TGTGCCATCAGTGGACAGGGCCCCATCCTTGAAGCTTTCTTT
cdr3_aa: CAISGQGPILEAFF
clone_size: -
d_call: TRBD1
j_call: TRBJ1-1
v_call: TRBV10-3

cdr3_nt: TGTGCCAGCAGCCAGACAGGGCTCTACGAGCAGTACTTC
cdr3_aa: CASSQTGLYEQYF
clone_size: -
d_call: TRBD1
j_call: TRBJ2-7
v_call: TRBV28

cdr3_nt: TGTGCCAGCAGATTCCGGGACTACGACACCGGGGAGCTGTTTTTT
cdr3_aa: CASRFRDYDTGELFF
clone_size: -
d_call: TRBD2
j_call: TRBJ2-2
v_call: TRBV2

cdr3_nt: TGTGCCAGCTCAAAAGGGGGAGCACCCGGAGGAGAAAAACTGTTTTTT
cdr3_aa: CASSKGGAPGGEKLFF
clone_size: many
d_call: -
j_call: TRBJ1-4
v_call: TRBV28

cdr3_nt: TGTGCCAGCGGGCCCATAGGGGCAAACTACGAGCAGTACTTC
cdr3_aa: CASGPIGANYEQYF
clone_size: many
d_call: -
j_call: TRBJ2-7
v_call: TRBV27

cdr3_nt: TGTGCCAGCAGCTTGGTCAGTATCTACAATGAGCAGTTCTTC
cdr3_aa: CASSLVSIYNEQFF
clone_size: many
d_call: -
j_call: TRBJ2-1
v_call: TRBV5-5

cdr3_nt: TGCGCCAGCAGCTTGGGGGGAAAGGGTAGCTACGAGCAGTACTTC
cdr3_aa: CASSLGGKGSYEQYF
clone_size: -
d_call: -
j_call: TRBJ2-7
v_call: TRBV5-1

cdr3_nt: TGTGCCAGCAGTCTCGGACAGAGAGTATCCTACGAGCAGTACTTC
cdr3_aa: CASSLGQRVSYEQYF
clone_size: many
d_call: -
j_call: TRBJ2-7
v_call: TRBV12-3/TRBV12-4

cdr3_nt: TGCGCCAGCAGCTTGGAGAGCGGGAGCGGATCCTACGAGCAGTACTTC
cdr3_aa: CASSLESGSGSYEQYF
clone_size: many
d_call: TRBD2
j_call: TRBJ2-7
v_call: TRBV5-1

cdr3_nt: TGTGCCAGCAGCTCTCTTTTGCGAAGCTCCTACAATGAGCAGTTCTTC
cdr3_aa: CASSSLLRSSYNEQFF
clone_size: few
d_call: -
j_call: TRBJ2-1
v_call: TRBV5-4

cdr3_nt: TGTGCCAGTAGGAGTGGGGGGAACTATGGCTACACCTTC
cdr3_aa: CASRSGGNYGYTF
clone_size: few
d_call: -
j_call: TRBJ1-2
v_call: TRBV19

cdr3_nt: TGTGCCTGGAGTGTACAGGGGGCACAAGAGACCCAGTACTTC
cdr3_aa: CAWSVQGAQETQYF
clone_size: many
d_call: TRBD1
j_call: TRBJ2-5
v_call: TRBV30

cdr3_nt: TGCGCCAGCAGCAAAGCCCAGATAACTGAAGCTTTCTTT
cdr3_aa: CASSKAQITEAFF
clone_size: -
d_call: -
j_call: TRBJ1-1
v_call: TRBV4-1

cdr3_nt: TGTGCCAGCAGCCACTCGAGCGCCCAGACGTTGGAGACCCAGTACTTC
cdr3_aa: CASSHSSAQTLETQYF
clone_size: -
d_call: -
j_call: TRBJ2-5
v_call: TRBV7-9

cdr3_nt: TGTGCCAGCAGTTTCTCGGGGGCGATTAATGAAAAACTGTTTTTT
cdr3_aa: CASSFSGAINEKLFF
clone_size: many
d_call: -
j_call: TRBJ1-4
v_call: TRBV6-5

cdr3_nt: TGTGCCAGCATTGAGAGATGGGGTGCCACTGAAGCTTTCTTT
cdr3_aa: CASIERWGATEAFF
clone_size: many
d_call: -
j_call: TRBJ1-1
v_call: TRBV7-3

cdr3_nt: TGTGCCAGCAGCTTACTTCCGGGTCCCATCTCTGGGGCCAACGTCCTGACTTTC
cdr3_aa: CASSLLPGPISGANVLTF
clone_size: few
d_call: -
j_call: TRBJ2-6
v_call: TRBV7-3

cdr3_nt: TGTGCCAGCATGGGCGGAGTAGCTGAAGCTTTCTTT
cdr3_aa: CASMGGVAEAFF
clone_size: few
d_call: -
j_call: TRBJ1-1
v_call: TRBV6-1

cdr3_nt: TGCGCCAGCAGCCAAGATGGCGGAGGGGGTCTCTCCTACGAGCAGTACTTC
cdr3_aa: CASSQDGGGGLSYEQYF
clone_size: few
d_call: -
j_call: TRBJ2-7
v_call: TRBV4-3

cdr3_nt: TGTGCCACCAGTGATTTGCGAGGGCCCGCCCACAATGAGCAGTTCTTC
cdr3_aa: CATSDLRGPAHNEQFF
clone_size: few
d_call: -
j_call: TRBJ2-1
v_call: TRBV24-1

cdr3_nt: TGTGCCAGCAGTGAAGCCCCAGGGGGAGTTCAGCCCCAGCATTTT
cdr3_aa: CASSEAPGGVQPQHF
clone_size: many
d_call: TRBD1
j_call: TRBJ1-5
v_call: TRBV2

cdr3_nt: TGCGCCAGTAACAGCGGGAGGGGTGATACGCAGTATTTT
cdr3_aa: CASNSGRGDTQYF
clone_size: many
d_call: TRBD2
j_call: TRBJ2-3
v_call: TRBV5-1

cdr3_nt: TGCAGCGTTGAAGGGGGTAGCGGGAGTTCAGCAGATACGCAGTATTTT
cdr3_aa: CSVEGGSGSSADTQYF
clone_size: -
d_call: TRBD2
j_call: TRBJ2-3
v_call: TRBV29-1

cdr3_nt: TGTGCCAGCAGCCTAGGGTCAGGGGATGAGCAGTTCTTC
cdr3_aa: CASSLGSGDEQFF
clone_size: many
d_call: -
j_call: TRBJ2-1
v_call: TRBV11-2

cdr3_nt: TGTGCCAGCAGTTTATCAGGGGGGAGTGAAGCTTTCTTT
cdr3_aa: CASSLSGGSEAFF
clone_size: many
d_call: TRBD1
j_call: TRBJ1-1
v_call: TRBV28

cdr3_nt: TGTGCCAGCAGCGACAGCCGCTCCTACAATGAGCAGTTCTTC
cdr3_aa: CASSDSRSYNEQFF
clone_size: many
d_call: -
j_call: TRBJ2-1
v_call: TRBV12-3/TRBV12-4

cdr3_nt: TGCGCCAGCAGCCAAGGGGGGGATAGGTACTACTACGAGCAGTACTTC
cdr3_aa: CASSQGGDRYYYEQYF
clone_size: few
d_call: -
j_call: TRBJ2-7
v_call: TRBV4-1

cdr3_nt: TGTGCCAGCAGTGACACAAGAAACAGGGGATCCTACAATGAGCAGTTCTTC
cdr3_aa: CASSDTRNRGSYNEQFF
clone_size: few
d_call: TRBD1
j_call: TRBJ2-1
v_call: TRBV6-4

cdr3_nt: TGCGCCAGCAGGAAGGGGACAGAAGAGACCCAGTACTTC
cdr3_aa: CASRKGTEETQYF
clone_size: many
d_call: TRBD1
j_call: TRBJ2-5
v_call: TRBV5-1

cdr3_nt: TGTGCCAGCAGCGCCCCCCGGTTCTACAATGAGCAGTTCTTC
cdr3_aa: CASSAPRFYNEQFF
clone_size: many
d_call: -
j_call: TRBJ2-1
v_call: TRBV11-3

cdr3_nt: TGTGCCAGCAGTTTTTCTAGCGACCATGAGCAGTTCTTC
cdr3_aa: CASSFSSDHEQFF
clone_size: many
d_call: -
j_call: TRBJ2-1
v_call: TRBV12-3/TRBV12-4

cdr3_nt: TGTGCCAGCAGTTCCCATTCTGGGGGGGAGACGATCTCTGGGGCCAACGTCCTGACTTTC
cdr3_aa: CASSSHSGGETISGANVLTF
clone_size: many
d_call: TRBD2
j_call: TRBJ2-6
v_call: TRBV28

cdr3_nt: TGTGCCAGCAGCCAAGGGGGAACGGTTTTTGGAAACACCATATATTTT
cdr3_aa: CASSQGGTVFGNTIYF
clone_size: many
d_call: -
j_call: TRBJ1-3
v_call: TRBV3-1

cdr3_nt: TGTGCCATCAGTGAAGGGGGGAAAGGCTACACCTTC
cdr3_aa: CAISEGGKGYTF
clone_size: once
d_call: -
j_call: TRBJ1-2
v_call: TRBV10-3

cdr3_nt: TGCGCCAGCAGTGAAGGCGTGTCCGCTGGGGCCAACGTCCTGACTTTC
cdr3_aa: CASSEGVSAGANVLTF
clone_size: few
d_call: -
j_call: TRBJ2-6
v_call: TRBV10-2

cdr3_nt: TGTGCCAGCAGGGGGGCTGGGACTGAAGCTTTCTTT
cdr3_aa: CASRGAGTEAFF
clone_size: many
d_call: -
j_call: TRBJ1-1
v_call: TRBV11-2

cdr3_nt: TGTGCCAGCGGTACCGACAGGGAGGGCGAAAAACTGTTTTTT
cdr3_aa: CASGTDREGEKLFF
clone_size: many
d_call: TRBD1
j_call: TRBJ1-4
v_call: TRBV27

cdr3_nt: TGTGCCAGCACTGGGGGAGGGAACTCAATAAATTCACCCCTCCACTTT
cdr3_aa: CASTGGGNSINSPLHF
clone_size: -
d_call: -
j_call: TRBJ1-6
v_call: TRBV6-1

cdr3_nt: TGTGCCAGCAGTGCAACTAGCGGGATCTACCGCACAGATACGCAGTATTTT
cdr3_aa: CASSATSGIYRTDTQYF
clone_size: -
d_call: TRBD2
j_call: TRBJ2-3
v_call: TRBV2

cdr3_nt: TGCAGTGCTAGAGGCCCTACTAGCGGGAGGGGAAACGAGAACACCGGGGAGCTGTTTTTT
cdr3_aa: CSARGPTSGRGNENTGELFF
clone_size: few
d_call: TRBD2
j_call: TRBJ2-2
v_call: TRBV20-1

cdr3_nt: TGTGCCAGCAAGGCCGGGACAGCGTTTAGCAATCAGCCCCAGCATTTT
cdr3_aa: CASKAGTAFSNQPQHF
clone_size: -
d_call: TRBD1
j_call: TRBJ1-5
v_call: TRBV28

cdr3_nt: TGTGCCACCAGTGATTTGGTAGCGGGAGAGGAAGAGCAGTACTTC
cdr3_aa: CATSDLVAGEEEQYF
clone_size: few
d_call: TRBD2
j_call: TRBJ2-7
v_call: TRBV24-1

cdr3_nt: TGTGCCAGCAGTTTTAGCGGCTCCTACAATGAGCAGTTCTTC
cdr3_aa: CASSFSGSYNEQFF
clone_size: many
d_call: -
j_call: TRBJ2-1
v_call: TRBV12-3/TRBV12-4

cdr3_nt: TGCAGCGTAGAGCGGAACCAAGAGACCCAGTACTTC
cdr3_aa: CSVERNQETQYF
clone_size: few
d_call: -
j_call: TRBJ2-5
v_call: TRBV29-1

cdr3_nt: TGCGCCAGCAGCCGGCGGACAAACCCGGAGGGACTAGCAATTTACGAGCAGTACTTC
cdr3_aa: CASSRRTNPEGLAIYEQYF
clone_size: -
d_call: TRBD2
j_call: TRBJ2-7
v_call: TRBV4-1

cdr3_nt: TGCAGTGCAGGGACTAGCGGGCTCTCCTACGAGCAGTACTTC
cdr3_aa: CSAGTSGLSYEQYF
clone_size: many
d_call: TRBD2
j_call: TRBJ2-7
v_call: TRBV20-1

cdr3_nt: TGTGCCAGTACAGGTTTCGGCACTGAAGCTTTCTTT
cdr3_aa: CASTGFGTEAFF
clone_size: many
d_call: -
j_call: TRBJ1-1
v_call: TRBV19

cdr3_nt: TGCGCCAGCAGCCGAACCCCTAACTACGAGCAGTACTTC
cdr3_aa: CASSRTPNYEQYF
clone_size: -
d_call: -
j_call: TRBJ2-7
v_call: TRBV4-3